These T cell receptor beta chains were read from a single sample in a study of cytomegalovirus exposure and HLA in healthy donors. Clones were sequenced by immunoSEQ multiplex PCR, and TCRdb holds only the in-frame ones, with some missing. The repertoire has about 120,000 clones, 80% of them found once; the top ten carry approximately 10%. The sample taken for sequencing was PBMCs. These receptors were taken from a man aged 25 to 45 in good health and CMV-seropositive. Each CDR3 is given with its conserved first and last residue. The D gene is left open where the match is weak.

v_call: TRBV2
d_call: TRBD2
j_call: TRBJ2-1
cdr3_aa: CASRVSGGAGEQFF
cdr3_nt: TGTGCCAGCAGGGTTAGCGGGGGGGCCGGTGAGCAGTTCTTC

v_call: TRBV14
d_call: TRBD1
j_call: TRBJ2-7
cdr3_aa: CASSQYRGTYEQYF
cdr3_nt: TGTGCCAGCAGCCAATACAGGGGGACCTACGAGCAGTACTTC

v_call: TRBV25-1
d_call: -
j_call: TRBJ2-1
cdr3_aa: CASSDWGTDNEQFF
cdr3_nt: TGTGCCAGCAGTGATTGGGGCACCGACAATGAGCAGTTCTTC

v_call: TRBV23-1
d_call: TRBD1
j_call: TRBJ1-6
cdr3_aa: CASGWACLGQGPSPLHF
cdr3_nt: TGCGCCAGCGGGTGGGCCTGTTTGGGACAGGGACCTTCACCCCTCCACTTT

v_call: TRBV5-1
d_call: TRBD2
j_call: TRBJ2-5
cdr3_aa: CASSLGLAGGETQYF
cdr3_nt: TGCGCCAGCAGCCTGGGACTAGCGGGGGGCGAGACCCAGTACTTC

v_call: TRBV27
d_call: -
j_call: TRBJ1-2
cdr3_aa: CASGLLRGSYTF
cdr3_nt: TGTGCCAGCGGCTTGCTTAGGGGTAGCTACACCTTC

v_call: TRBV11-2
d_call: TRBD1
j_call: TRBJ2-1
cdr3_aa: CASSTGQGVRQFF
cdr3_nt: TGTGCCAGCAGCACCGGACAGGGGGTAAGGCAGTTCTTC

v_call: TRBV7-9
d_call: TRBD1
j_call: TRBJ1-1
cdr3_aa: CASSLTGARLNTEAFF
cdr3_nt: TGTGCCAGCAGCTTGACAGGGGCCCGATTAAACACTGAAGCTTTCTTT

v_call: TRBV27
d_call: TRBD1
j_call: TRBJ2-7
cdr3_aa: CASSLGTGYEQYF
cdr3_nt: TGTGCCAGCAGTCTAGGGACAGGTTACGAGCAGTACTTC

v_call: TRBV9
d_call: -
j_call: TRBJ1-1
cdr3_aa: CASSAEGEDTEAFF
cdr3_nt: TGTGCCAGCAGCGCCGAAGGTGAGGACACTGAAGCTTTCTTT